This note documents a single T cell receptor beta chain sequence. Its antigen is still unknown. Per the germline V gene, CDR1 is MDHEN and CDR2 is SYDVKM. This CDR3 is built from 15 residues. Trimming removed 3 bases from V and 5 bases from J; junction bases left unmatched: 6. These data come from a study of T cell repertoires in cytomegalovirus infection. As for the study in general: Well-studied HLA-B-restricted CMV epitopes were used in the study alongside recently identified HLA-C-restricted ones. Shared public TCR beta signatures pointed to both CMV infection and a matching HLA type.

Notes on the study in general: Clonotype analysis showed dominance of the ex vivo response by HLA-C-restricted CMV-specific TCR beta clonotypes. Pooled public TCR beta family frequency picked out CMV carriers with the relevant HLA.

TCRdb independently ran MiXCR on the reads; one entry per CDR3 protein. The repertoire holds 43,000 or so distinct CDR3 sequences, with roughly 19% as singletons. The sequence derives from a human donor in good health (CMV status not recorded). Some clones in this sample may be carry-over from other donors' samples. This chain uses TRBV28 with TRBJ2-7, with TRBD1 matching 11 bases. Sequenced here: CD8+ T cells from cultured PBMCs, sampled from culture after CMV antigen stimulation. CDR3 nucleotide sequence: TGTGCCAGCAGTTTGTCGGACAGGGGGCGAGACGAGCAGTACTTC. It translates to CASSLSDRGRDEQYF.